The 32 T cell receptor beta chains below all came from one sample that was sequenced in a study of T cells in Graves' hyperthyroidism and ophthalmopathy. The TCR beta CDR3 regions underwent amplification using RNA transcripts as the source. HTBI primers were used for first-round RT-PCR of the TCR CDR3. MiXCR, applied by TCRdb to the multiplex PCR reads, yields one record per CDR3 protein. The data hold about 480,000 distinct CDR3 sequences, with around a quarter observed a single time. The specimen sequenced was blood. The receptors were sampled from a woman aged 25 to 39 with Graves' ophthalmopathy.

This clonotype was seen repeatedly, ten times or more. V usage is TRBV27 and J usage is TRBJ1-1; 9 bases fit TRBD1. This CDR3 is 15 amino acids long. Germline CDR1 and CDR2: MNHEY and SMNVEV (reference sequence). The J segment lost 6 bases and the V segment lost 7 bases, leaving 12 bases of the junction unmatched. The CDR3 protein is CASNNPGQGDSEAFF. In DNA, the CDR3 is TGTGCCAGCAATAATCCGGGACAGGGTGACTCTGAAGCTTTCTTT.

CDR3 sequence: CSVVRGTYEQYF. In DNA form, the CDR3 reads TGCAGCGTTGTCCGTGGAACCTACGAGCAGTACTTC. This sequence joins TRBV29-1 and TRBJ2-7; D not certain. Trimming removed 4 bases at V and 2 bases at J, with 9 bases between. From germline, CDR1 is SQVTM and CDR2 ANQGSEA. The length of the CDR3 is 12 residues.

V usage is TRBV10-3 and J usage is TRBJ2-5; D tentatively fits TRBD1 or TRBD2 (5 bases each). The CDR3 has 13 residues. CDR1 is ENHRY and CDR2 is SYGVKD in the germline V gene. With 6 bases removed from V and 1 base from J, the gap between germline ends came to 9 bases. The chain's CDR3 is CAIRRDGQETQYF. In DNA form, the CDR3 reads TGTGCCATCAGGAGGGACGGCCAAGAGACCCAGTACTTC.

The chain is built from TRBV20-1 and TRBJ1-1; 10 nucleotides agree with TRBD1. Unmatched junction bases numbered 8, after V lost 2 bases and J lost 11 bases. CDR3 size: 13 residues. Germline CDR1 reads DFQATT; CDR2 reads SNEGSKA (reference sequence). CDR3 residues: CSARSSGTGDAFF. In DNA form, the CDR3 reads TGCAGTGCTAGATCGTCCGGGACAGGGGACGCTTTCTTT.

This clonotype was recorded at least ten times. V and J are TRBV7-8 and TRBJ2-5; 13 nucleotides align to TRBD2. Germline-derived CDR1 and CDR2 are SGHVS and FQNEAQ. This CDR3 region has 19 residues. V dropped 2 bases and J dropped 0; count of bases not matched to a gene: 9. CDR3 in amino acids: CASSLIGLAGADYQETQYF. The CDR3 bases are TGTGCCAGCAGCTTAATAGGACTAGCGGGGGCCGACTACCAAGAGACCCAGTACTTC.

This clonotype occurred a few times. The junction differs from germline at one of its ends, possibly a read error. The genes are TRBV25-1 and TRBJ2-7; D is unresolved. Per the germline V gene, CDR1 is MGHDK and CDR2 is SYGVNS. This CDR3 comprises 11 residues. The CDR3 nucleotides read TGTGCCAGCAGTCTAGGCTTCGAGCTGTACTTC. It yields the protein CASSLGFELYF.

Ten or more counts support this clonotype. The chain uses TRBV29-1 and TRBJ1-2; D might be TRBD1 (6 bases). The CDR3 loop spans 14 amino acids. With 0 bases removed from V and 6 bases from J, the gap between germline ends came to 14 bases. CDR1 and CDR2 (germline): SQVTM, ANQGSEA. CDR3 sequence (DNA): TGCAGCGTTGAAGATCCCCAGGGGAGGAATGGCTACACCTTC. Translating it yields CSVEDPQGRNGYTF.

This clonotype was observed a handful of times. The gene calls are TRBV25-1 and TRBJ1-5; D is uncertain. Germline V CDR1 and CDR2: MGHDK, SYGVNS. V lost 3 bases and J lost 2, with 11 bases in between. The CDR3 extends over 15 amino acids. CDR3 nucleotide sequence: TGTGCCAGCAGTGACCGAGGGCCGCGCAATCAGCCCCAGCATTTT. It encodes CASSDRGPRNQPQHF.

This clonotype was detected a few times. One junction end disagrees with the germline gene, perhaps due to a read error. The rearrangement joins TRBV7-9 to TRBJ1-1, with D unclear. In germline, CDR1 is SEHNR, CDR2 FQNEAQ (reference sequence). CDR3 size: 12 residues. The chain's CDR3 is CVSSLDYLEAFF. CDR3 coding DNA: TGTGTCAGCAGCTTAGATTACCTTGAAGCTTTCTTT.

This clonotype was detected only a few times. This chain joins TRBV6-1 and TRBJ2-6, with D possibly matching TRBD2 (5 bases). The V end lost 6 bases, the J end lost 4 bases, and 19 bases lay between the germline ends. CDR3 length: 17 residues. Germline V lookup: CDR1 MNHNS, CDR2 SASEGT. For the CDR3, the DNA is TGTGCCAGCAGGGGAGCATTGAGTTCAAGGGGGGCCAACGTCCTGACTTTC. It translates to CASRGALSSRGANVLTF.

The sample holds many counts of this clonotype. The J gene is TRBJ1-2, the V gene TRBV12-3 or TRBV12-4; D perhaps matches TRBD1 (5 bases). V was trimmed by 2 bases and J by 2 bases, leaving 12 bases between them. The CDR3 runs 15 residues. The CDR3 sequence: CASSLNRRVNYGYTF. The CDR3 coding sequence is TGTGCCAGCAGTTTAAACAGGAGGGTCAACTATGGCTACACCTTC.

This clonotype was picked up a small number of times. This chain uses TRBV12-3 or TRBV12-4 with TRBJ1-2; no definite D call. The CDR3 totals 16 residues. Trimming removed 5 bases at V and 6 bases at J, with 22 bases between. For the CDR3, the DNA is TGTGCCAGCAGTCGTGTCCTAGAGATAGCGGTTGATGGCTACACCTTC. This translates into CASSRVLEIAVDGYTF.

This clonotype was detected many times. CDR3 residues: CASNSGSYYEQYF. The CDR3 bases are TGCGCCAGCAACTCAGGGTCCTACTACGAGCAGTACTTC. The rearrangement joins TRBV5-1 to TRBJ2-7, with TRBD1 as a possible D gene (5 bases). CDR1 is SGHRS, CDR2 YFSETQ, per germline. Trimming took off 6 bases at V and 3 bases at J, with 13 bases between the two ends. This CDR3 has 13 residues.

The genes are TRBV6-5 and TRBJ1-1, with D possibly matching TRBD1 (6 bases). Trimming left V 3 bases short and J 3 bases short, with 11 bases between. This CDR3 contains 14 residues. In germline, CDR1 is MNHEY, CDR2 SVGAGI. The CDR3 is CASSYGGHHTEAFF. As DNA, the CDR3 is TGTGCCAGCAGTTATGGGGGACATCACACTGAAGCTTTCTTT.

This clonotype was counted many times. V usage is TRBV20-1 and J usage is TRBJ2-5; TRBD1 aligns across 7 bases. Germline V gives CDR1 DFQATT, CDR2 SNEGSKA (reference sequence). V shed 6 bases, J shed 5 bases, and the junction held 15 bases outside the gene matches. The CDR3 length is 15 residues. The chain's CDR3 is CSAETGQSMSETQYF. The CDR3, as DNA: TGCAGTGCCGAGACGGGACAGTCAATGTCGGAGACCCAGTACTTC.

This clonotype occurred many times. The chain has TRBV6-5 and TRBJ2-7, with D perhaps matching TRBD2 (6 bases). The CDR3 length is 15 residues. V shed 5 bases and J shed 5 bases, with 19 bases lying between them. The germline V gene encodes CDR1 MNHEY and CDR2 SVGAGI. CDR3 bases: TGTGCCAGCAGTCCCTCGGGAGTTTCCCCGGACGAGCAGTACTTC. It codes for CASSPSGVSPDEQYF.

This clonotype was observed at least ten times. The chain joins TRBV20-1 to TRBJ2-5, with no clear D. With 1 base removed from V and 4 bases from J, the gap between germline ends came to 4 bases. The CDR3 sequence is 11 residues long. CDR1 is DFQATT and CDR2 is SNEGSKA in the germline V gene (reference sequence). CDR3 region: CSARGPETQYF. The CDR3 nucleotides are TGCAGTGCTAGAGGACCAGAGACCCAGTACTTC.

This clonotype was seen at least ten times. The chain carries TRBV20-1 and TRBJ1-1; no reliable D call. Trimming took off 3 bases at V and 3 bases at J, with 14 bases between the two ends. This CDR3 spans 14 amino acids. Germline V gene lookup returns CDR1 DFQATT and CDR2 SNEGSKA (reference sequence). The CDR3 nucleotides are TGCAGTGCTAGCTCCCTGGGGTCGGACACTGAAGCTTTCTTT. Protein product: CSASSLGSDTEAFF.

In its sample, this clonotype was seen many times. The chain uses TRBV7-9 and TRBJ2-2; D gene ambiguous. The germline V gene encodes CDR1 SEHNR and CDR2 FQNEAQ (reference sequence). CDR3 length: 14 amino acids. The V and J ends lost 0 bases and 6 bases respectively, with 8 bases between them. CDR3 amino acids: CASSLATISGELFF. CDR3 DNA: TGTGCCAGCAGCTTAGCTACAATTTCCGGGGAGCTGTTTTTT.

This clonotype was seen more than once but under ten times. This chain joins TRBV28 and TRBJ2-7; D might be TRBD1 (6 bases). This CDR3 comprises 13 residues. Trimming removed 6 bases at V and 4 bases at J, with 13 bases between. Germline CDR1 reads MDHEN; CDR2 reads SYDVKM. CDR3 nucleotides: TGTGCCAGCAGCCCCAGGGGCATGTACGAGCAGTACTTC. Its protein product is CASSPRGMYEQYF.

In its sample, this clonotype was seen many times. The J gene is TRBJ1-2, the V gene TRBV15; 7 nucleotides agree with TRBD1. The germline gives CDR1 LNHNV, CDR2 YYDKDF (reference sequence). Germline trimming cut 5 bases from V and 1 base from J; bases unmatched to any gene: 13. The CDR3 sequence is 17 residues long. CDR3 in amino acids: CATSSRDRAGSNYGYTF. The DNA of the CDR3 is TGTGCCACCAGCTCCCGGGACAGAGCTGGAAGTAACTATGGCTACACCTTC.

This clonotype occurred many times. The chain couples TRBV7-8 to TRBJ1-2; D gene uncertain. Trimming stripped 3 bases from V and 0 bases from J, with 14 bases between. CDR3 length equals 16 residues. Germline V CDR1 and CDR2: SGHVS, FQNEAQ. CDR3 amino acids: CASSFRTSRSNYGYTF. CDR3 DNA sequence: TGTGCCAGCAGCTTTAGAACGAGTCGTTCTAACTATGGCTACACCTTC.

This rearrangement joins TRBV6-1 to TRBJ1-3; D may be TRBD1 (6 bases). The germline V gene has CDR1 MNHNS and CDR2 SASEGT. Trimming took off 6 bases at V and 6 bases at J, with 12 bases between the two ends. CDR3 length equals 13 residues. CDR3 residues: CASSLRGENTIYF. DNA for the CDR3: TGTGCCAGCAGCCTCAGGGGCGAAAACACCATATATTTT.

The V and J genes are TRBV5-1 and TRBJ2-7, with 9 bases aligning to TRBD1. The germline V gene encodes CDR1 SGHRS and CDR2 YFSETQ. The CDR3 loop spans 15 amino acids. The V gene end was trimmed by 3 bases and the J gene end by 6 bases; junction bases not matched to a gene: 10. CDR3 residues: CASSSDTGGRTEQYF. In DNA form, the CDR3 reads TGCGCCAGCAGCTCCGATACAGGGGGCAGGACCGAGCAGTACTTC.

The CDR3: CASRPLGGQSNEQFF. CDR3 DNA sequence: TGTGCCAGCAGACCCTTGGGGGGGCAAAGCAATGAGCAGTTCTTC. The chain employs TRBV12-3 or TRBV12-4 and TRBJ2-1; the D gene is possibly TRBD2 (7 bases). This CDR3 is built from 15 residues. V shed 6 bases and J shed 6 bases, with 18 bases lying between them.

For the CDR3, the DNA is TGTGCCAGCAGCTTAGGGACTCGGACCATGAACACTGAAGCTTTCTTT. It is translated as CASSLGTRTMNTEAFF. The chain uses TRBV7-8 and TRBJ1-1; D unresolved. V was pared by 1 base and J by 0 bases, with 12 bases between. Germline loops: CDR1 SGHVS, CDR2 FQNEAQ. The CDR3 totals 16 residues.

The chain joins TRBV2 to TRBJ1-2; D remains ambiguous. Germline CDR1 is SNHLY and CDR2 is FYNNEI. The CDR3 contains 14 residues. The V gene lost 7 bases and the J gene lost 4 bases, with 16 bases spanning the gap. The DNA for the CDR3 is TGTGCCAGCACTATTAGGGAAACCCCCTATGGCTACACCTTC. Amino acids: CASTIRETPYGYTF.

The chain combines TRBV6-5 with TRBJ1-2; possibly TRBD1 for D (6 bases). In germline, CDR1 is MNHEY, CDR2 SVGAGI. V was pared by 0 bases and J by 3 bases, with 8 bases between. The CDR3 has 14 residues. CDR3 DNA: TGTGCCAGCAGTTACTCGCGGACAGACTATGGCTACACCTTC. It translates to CASSYSRTDYGYTF.

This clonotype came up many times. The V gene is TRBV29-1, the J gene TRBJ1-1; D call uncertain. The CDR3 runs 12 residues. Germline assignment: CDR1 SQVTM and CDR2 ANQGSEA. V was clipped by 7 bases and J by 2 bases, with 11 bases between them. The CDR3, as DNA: TGCAGCGCCAGGTTGTTAAACACTGAAGCTTTCTTT. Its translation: CSARLLNTEAFF.

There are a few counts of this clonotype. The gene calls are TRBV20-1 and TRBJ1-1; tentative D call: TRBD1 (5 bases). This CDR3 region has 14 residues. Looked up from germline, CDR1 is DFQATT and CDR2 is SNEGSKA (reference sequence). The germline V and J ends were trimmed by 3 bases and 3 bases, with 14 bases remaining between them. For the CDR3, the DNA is TGCAGTGCTAGGGGGGGGTCCGCGGACACTGAAGCTTTCTTT. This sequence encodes CSARGGSADTEAFF.

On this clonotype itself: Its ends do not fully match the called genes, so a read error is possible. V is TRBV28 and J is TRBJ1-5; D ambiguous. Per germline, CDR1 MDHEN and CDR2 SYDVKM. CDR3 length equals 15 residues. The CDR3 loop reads CASSLILRDNPPQHF. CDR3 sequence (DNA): TGTGCCAGCAGTTTAATCCTACGGGATAATCCGCCCCAGCATTTT.

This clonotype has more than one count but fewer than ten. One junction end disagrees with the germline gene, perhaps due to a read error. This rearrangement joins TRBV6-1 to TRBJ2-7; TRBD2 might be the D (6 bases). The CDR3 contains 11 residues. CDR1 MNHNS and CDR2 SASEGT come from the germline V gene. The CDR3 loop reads CSSAGPYEQYF. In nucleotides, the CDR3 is TGTTCCAGCGCGGGGCCCTACGAGCAGTACTTC.